This passage covers 18 T cell receptor beta chains from one sample sequenced in a study of T-cell reconstitution after alpha-beta-depleted transplantation in children. This sample's TCRbeta library carried unique molecular identifier barcodes. TCRdb redid the calling of the PCR reads with MiXCR, one entry per CDR3 protein. This table holds 200,000 to 250,000 distinct CDR3 sequences, under 9.5% found once. The specimen comprised PBMCs, mostly from graft donor cells, sampled 180 days after TCRalphabeta/CD19-depleted stem cell transplant. The receptors stem from a male patient younger than 18 who had a stem cell transplant for acute lymphoblastic leukemia, so the T cells may come from the graft donor.

In its sample, this clonotype was seen many times. The V call is TRBV7-9, the J call TRBJ2-3; no clear D. The V gene's germline CDR1 is SEHNR and CDR2 FQNEAQ (reference sequence). Trimming removed 6 bases at V and 4 bases at J, with 20 bases between. This CDR3 spans 16 amino acids. The chain's CDR3 is CASRNGPRRLSDTQYF. The CDR3 nucleotides read TGTGCCAGCAGGAACGGCCCGAGGCGGCTTTCAGATACGCAGTATTTT.

This clonotype was seen a handful of times. The rearrangement uses TRBV19 and TRBJ1-5, with D maybe TRBD1 (5 bases). The germline V gene has CDR1 LNHDA and CDR2 SQIVND (reference sequence). This CDR3 is built from 13 residues. V lost 7 bases and J 4 bases, leaving 11 bases between the germline ends. The DNA for the CDR3 is TGTGCCAGTACCCCGAGGGGAAATCAGCCCCAGCATTTT. It encodes CASTPRGNQPQHF.

This clonotype has a count of ten or more. The chain joins TRBV11-2 to TRBJ2-7, with 7 bases that match TRBD1. This CDR3 has 13 amino acids. After removal of 9 bases from V and 4 bases from J, the junction contained 9 bases not matched to a gene. CDR1 is SGHAT and CDR2 is FQNNGV in the germline V gene. CDR3 sequence: CASNRDSLYEQYF. The CDR3 region has the DNA TGTGCCAGTAACCGGGACAGTCTTTACGAGCAGTACTTC.

This clonotype was recorded at least ten times. The CDR3 region is CASSLGTKSYEQYF. CDR3 DNA: TGCGCCAGCAGCCTAGGGACAAAATCCTACGAGCAGTACTTC. This chain connects TRBV5-1 to TRBJ2-7, with D perhaps matching TRBD1 (6 bases). Trimming stripped 4 bases from V and 1 base from J, with 12 bases between. The CDR3 loop spans 14 amino acids. CDR1 and CDR2 (germline): SGHRS, YFSETQ.

This clonotype has at least ten counts. The chain has TRBV5-6 and TRBJ2-4; D is possibly TRBD1 (5 bases). Germline CDR1 and CDR2: SGHDT and YYEEEE. V lost 1 base, J lost 9 bases, and 14 bases lay in between. The CDR3 contains 14 residues. As DNA, the CDR3 is TGTGCCAGCAGCTTGACAGGATCTCTAGGCATTCAGTACTTC. Translated, it gives CASSLTGSLGIQYF.

This clonotype was recorded many times. This chain uses TRBV7-3 with TRBJ2-1, with TRBD2 as a possible D gene (6 bases). The ends were cut back, 2 bases at V and 6 bases at J, with 11 bases in the middle. The germline V gene has CDR1 SGHTA and CDR2 FQGTGA. The CDR3 runs to 14 residues. The CDR3 here is CASSLGGSGNEQFF. The CDR3 DNA reads TGTGCCAGCAGCTTAGGAGGGAGCGGCAATGAGCAGTTCTTC.

Note on this clonotype: A much larger clone is a single base away; this may be a read error. The chain links TRBV7-4 to TRBJ2-7; 9 bases are a match to TRBD1. CDR3 length equals 14 residues. Germline CDR1 and CDR2: SGHVT and SQSDAQ. The CDR3 nucleotides read TGTGCCTGCAGCTCAGGGACAGGGAGAGCCGAGCAGTACTTC. As protein: CACSSGTGRAEQYF.

This clonotype was seen repeatedly, ten times or more. The rearrangement joins TRBV7-9 to TRBJ2-1, with 9 bases identical to TRBD2. Germline CDR1 and CDR2: SEHNR and FQNEAQ (reference sequence). V trimming: 4 bases; J trimming: 7 bases; junction bases outside the gene matches: 8. The CDR3 is made up of 15 amino acids. The CDR3 protein is CASSWAASGINEQFF. Written as DNA, the CDR3 is TGTGCCAGCAGCTGGGCGGCTAGCGGGATTAATGAGCAGTTCTTC.

This clonotype was picked up many times. V and J are TRBV29-1 and TRBJ2-1; TRBD2 might be the D (5 bases). The CDR3 has 14 amino acids. Germline CDR1 reads SQVTM; CDR2 reads ANQGSEA. Trimming took off 4 bases at V and 9 bases at J, with 19 bases between the two ends. The chain's CDR3 is CSVGFPTFGVEQFF. CDR3 sequence (DNA): TGCAGCGTTGGATTCCCCACTTTCGGGGTTGAGCAGTTCTTC.

This clonotype was recorded at least ten times. The J gene is TRBJ2-2, the V gene TRBV27; 9 positions match TRBD2. Germline trimming cut 7 bases from V and 4 bases from J; bases unmatched to any gene: 4. The CDR3 consists of 14 residues. Germline V lookup: CDR1 MNHEY, CDR2 SMNVEV (reference sequence). The CDR3 region has the DNA TGTGCCAGCATCCTAGCGGGAAGCACCGGGGAGCTGTTTTTT. Translation gives CASILAGSTGELFF.

This clonotype was counted at least ten times. V gene TRBV3-1 combines with J gene TRBJ2-7; TRBD1 aligns across 7 bases. The V and J ends lost 4 bases and 6 bases, in that order; junction bases with no gene match: 9. Germline CDR1 and CDR2: LGHDT and YNNKEL (reference sequence). CDR3 length: 14 residues. CDR3 sequence reads: CASSLRDSWLEQYF. The CDR3 coding sequence is TGTGCCAGCAGCCTCCGGGACAGCTGGCTCGAGCAGTACTTC.

This clonotype was detected ten times or more. The genes are TRBV20-1 and TRBJ2-2, with D tentatively TRBD2 (5 bases). The germline V gene has CDR1 DFQATT and CDR2 SNEGSKA (reference sequence). Trimming took 6 bases from V and 5 from J, leaving 7 bases between them. The CDR3 runs 11 residues. The CDR3 region has the DNA TGCAGTGCAAAGCGGACCGGGGAGCTGTTTTTT. Translating gives CSAKRTGELFF.

This clonotype was observed many times. This rearrangement joins TRBV5-1 to TRBJ2-6, with TRBD1 matching 7 bases. Germline values: CDR1 SGHRS, CDR2 YFSETQ. Losses at the gene ends were 2 bases for V and 0 bases for J; bases not matched to a gene: 5. CDR3 size: 17 residues. The CDR3 spells CASSLPRQGSGANVLTF. For the CDR3, the DNA is TGCGCCAGCAGCTTACCGAGACAGGGCTCTGGGGCCAACGTCCTGACTTTC.

The chain links TRBV12-3 or TRBV12-4 to TRBJ1-1; tentative D call: TRBD1 (5 bases). With 2 bases removed from V and 8 bases from J, the gap between germline ends came to 12 bases. The CDR3 runs 13 residues. CDR3 DNA sequence: TGTGCCAGCAGTTTAAGGGACTCCCTGGAAGCTTTCTTT. Translated, it gives CASSLRDSLEAFF.

In regard to this clonotype: One junction end does not reproduce the germline sequence, and a read error may be involved. The J gene is TRBJ2-2, the V gene TRBV27; a weak D match, TRBD2 (6 bases). CDR3 size: 12 residues. CDR1 and CDR2 from the germline V gene are MNHEY and SMNVEV (reference sequence). CDR3 bases: TGTGCCAGCAGTTTGGGTACCGGGGGGCTGTTTTTT. Translating gives CASSLGTGGLFF.

This clonotype was counted many times. The rearrangement uses TRBV6-5 and TRBJ2-3, with no clear D. Germline V gene lookup returns CDR1 MNHEY and CDR2 SVGAGI. V dropped 6 bases and J dropped 1 base, with 8 bases sitting between them. The length of the CDR3 is 13 residues. The DNA of the CDR3 is TGTGCCAGCAGGGGCAGCCGCACAGATACGCAGTATTTT. Translated, it gives CASRGSRTDTQYF.

This clonotype was observed many times. This chain joins TRBV12-3 or TRBV12-4 and TRBJ2-1; 9 bases align to TRBD1. The CDR3 consists of 11 residues. The junction had 3 bases not matched to a gene; V was cut back by 6 bases and J by 12 bases. The CDR3 protein is CASRGQGGQFF. The DNA of the CDR3 is TGTGCCAGCAGGGGACAGGGAGGGCAGTTCTTC.

This clonotype was recorded many times. The gene calls are TRBV5-1 and TRBJ1-1, with D possibly matching TRBD1 (5 bases). CDR1 SGHRS and CDR2 YFSETQ come from the germline V gene. The CDR3 contains 16 residues. V lost 4 bases, J lost 4 bases, and 20 bases lay in between. The CDR3 protein is CASSATTDTRFTEAFF. For the CDR3, the DNA is TGCGCCAGCAGCGCAACGACGGACACACGATTCACTGAAGCTTTCTTT. Based on the CDR3 plus reference TRBV5-1 and TRBJ1-1, the full variable domain is KAGVTQTPRYLIKTRGQQVTLSCSPISGHRSVSWYQQTPGQGLQFLFEYFSETQRNKGNFPGRFSGRQFSNSRSEMNVSTLELGDSALYLCASSATTDTRFTEAFFGQGTRLTVV.